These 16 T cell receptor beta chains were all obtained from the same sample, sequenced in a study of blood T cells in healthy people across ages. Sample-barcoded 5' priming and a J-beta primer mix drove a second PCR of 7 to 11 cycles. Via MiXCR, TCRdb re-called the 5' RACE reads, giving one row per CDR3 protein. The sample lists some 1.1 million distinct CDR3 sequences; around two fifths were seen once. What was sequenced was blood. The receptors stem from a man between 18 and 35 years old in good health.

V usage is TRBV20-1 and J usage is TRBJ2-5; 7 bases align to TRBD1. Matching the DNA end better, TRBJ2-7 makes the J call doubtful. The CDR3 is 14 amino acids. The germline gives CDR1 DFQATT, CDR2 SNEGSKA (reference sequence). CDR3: CSARAGTVSYEQYF. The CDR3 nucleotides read TGCAGTGCTAGAGCCGGGACAGTCTCTTACGAGCAGTACTTC.

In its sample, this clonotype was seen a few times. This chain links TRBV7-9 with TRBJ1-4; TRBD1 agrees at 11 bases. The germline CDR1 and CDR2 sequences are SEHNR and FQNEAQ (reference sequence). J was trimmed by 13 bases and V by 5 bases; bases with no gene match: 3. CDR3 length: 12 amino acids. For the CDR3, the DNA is TGTGCCAGCAGCCTGGGGACAGGGGGACTGTTTTTT. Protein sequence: CASSLGTGGLFF.

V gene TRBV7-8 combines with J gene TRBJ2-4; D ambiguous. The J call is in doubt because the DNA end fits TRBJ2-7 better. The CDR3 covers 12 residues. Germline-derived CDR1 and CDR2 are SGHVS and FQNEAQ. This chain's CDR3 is CASSPNSNEQYF. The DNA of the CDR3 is TGTGCCAGCAGCCCTAATTCGAACGAGCAGTACTTC.

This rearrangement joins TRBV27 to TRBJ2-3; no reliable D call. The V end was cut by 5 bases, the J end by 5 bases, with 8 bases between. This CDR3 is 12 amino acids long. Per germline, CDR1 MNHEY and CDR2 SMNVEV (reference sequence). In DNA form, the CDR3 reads TGTGCCAGCAGTCAACAGAAAGATACGCAGTATTTT. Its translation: CASSQQKDTQYF.

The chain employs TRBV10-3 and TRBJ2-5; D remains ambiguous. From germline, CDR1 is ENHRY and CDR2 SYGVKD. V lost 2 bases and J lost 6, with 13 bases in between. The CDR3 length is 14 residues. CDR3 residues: CAISEDQHLQTQYF. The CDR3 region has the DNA TGTGCCATCAGTGAGGACCAGCATCTTCAGACCCAGTACTTC.

CDR3 loop: CASSFSLNEQYF. DNA of the CDR3: TGTGCCAGCAGCTTCTCACTTAACGAGCAGTACTTC. This chain joins TRBV13 and TRBJ2-4; D gene ambiguous. The J call may be incorrect, as the DNA end agrees better with TRBJ2-7. Germline V CDR1 and CDR2: PRHDT, FYEKMQ (reference sequence). The CDR3 length is 12 residues.

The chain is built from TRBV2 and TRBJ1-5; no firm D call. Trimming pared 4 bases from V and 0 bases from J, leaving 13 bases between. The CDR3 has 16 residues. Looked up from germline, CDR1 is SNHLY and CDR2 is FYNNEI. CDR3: CASSGPSGVSNQPQHF. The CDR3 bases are TGTGCCAGCAGTGGGCCTTCGGGAGTTAGCAATCAGCCCCAGCATTTT.

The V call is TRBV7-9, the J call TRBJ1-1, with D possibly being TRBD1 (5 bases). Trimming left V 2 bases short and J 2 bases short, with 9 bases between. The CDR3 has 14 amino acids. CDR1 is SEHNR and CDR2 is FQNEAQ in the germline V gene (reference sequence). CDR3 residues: CASSLLTANTEAFF. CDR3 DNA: TGTGCCAGCAGCTTACTGACAGCCAACACTGAAGCTTTCTTT. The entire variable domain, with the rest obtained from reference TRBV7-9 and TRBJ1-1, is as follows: DTGVSQNPRHKITKRGQNVTFRCDPISEHNRLYWYRQTLGQGPEFLTYFQNEAQLEKSRLLSDRFSAERPKGSFSTLEIQRTEQGDSAMYLCASSLLTANTEAFFGQGTRLTVV.

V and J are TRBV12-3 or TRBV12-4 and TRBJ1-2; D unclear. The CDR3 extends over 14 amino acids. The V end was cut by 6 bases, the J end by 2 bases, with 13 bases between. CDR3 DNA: TGTGCCAGCAGGATGAGCGGAGGGAACTATGGCTACACCTTC. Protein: CASRMSGGNYGYTF.

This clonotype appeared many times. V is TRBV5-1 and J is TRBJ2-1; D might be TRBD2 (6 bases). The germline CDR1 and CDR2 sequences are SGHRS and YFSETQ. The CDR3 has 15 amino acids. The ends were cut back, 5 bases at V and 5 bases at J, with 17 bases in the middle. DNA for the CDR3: TGCGCCAGCAGGAATTCGGGACTGGACAACAATGAGCAGTTCTTC. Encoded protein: CASRNSGLDNNEQFF.

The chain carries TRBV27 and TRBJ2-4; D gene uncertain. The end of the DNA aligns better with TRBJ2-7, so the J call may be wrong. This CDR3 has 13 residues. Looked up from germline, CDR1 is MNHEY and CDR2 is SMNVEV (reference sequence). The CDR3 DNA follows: TGTGCCAGCGGGTTCGTTGGTCCCTACGAGCAGTACTTC. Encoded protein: CASGFVGPYEQYF.

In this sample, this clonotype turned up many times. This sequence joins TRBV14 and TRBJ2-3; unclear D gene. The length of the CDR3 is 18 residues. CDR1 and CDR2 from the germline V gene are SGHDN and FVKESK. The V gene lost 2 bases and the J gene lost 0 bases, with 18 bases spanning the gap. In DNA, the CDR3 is TGTGCCAGCAGCCAAACCTTACACGCGAAGGCTAGCACAGATACGCAGTATTTT. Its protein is CASSQTLHAKASTDTQYF.

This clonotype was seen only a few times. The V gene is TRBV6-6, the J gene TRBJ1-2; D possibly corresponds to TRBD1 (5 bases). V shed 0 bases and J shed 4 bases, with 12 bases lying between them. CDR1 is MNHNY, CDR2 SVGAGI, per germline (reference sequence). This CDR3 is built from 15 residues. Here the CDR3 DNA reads TGTGCCAGCAGTTACTCGGCCGACCAGGGCTATGGCTACACCTTC. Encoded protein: CASSYSADQGYGYTF.

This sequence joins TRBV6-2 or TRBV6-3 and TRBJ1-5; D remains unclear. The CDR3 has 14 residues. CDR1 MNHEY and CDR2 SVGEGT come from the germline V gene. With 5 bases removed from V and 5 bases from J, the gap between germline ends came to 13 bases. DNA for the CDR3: TGTGCCAGCAGTGTTACTACAGCAGATCAGCCCCAGCATTTT. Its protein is CASSVTTADQPQHF.

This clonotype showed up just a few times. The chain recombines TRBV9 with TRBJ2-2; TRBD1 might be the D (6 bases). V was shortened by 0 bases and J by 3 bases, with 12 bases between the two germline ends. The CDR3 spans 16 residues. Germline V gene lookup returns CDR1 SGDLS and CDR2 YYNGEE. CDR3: CASSVDEGEDTGELFF. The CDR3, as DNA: TGTGCCAGCAGCGTAGATGAGGGGGAAGACACCGGGGAGCTGTTTTTT.

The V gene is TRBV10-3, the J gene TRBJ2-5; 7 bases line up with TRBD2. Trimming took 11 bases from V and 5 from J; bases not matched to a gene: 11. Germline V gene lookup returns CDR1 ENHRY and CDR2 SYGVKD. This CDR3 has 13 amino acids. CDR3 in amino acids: CASGLDGYETQYF. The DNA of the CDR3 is TGTGCCTCCGGACTAGACGGATACGAGACCCAGTACTTC.